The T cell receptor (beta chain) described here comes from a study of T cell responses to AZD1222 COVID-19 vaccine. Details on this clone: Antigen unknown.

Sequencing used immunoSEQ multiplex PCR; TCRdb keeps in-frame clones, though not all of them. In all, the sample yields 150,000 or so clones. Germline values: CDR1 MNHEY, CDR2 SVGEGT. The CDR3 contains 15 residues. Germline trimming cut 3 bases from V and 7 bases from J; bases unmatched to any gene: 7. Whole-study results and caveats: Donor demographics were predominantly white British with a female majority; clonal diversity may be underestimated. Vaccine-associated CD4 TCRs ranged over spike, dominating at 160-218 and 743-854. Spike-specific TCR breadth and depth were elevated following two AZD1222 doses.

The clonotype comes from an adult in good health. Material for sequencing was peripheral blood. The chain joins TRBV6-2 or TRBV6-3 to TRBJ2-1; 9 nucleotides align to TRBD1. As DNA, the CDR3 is TGTGCCAGCAGTTATTTCGGACAGGGGAGGAATGAGCAGTTCTTC. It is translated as CASSYFGQGRNEQFF.